These 21 T cell receptor beta chains share one sample of origin, sequenced in a study of CD8 T cells in ankylosing spondylitis. MiXCR was run by TCRdb on the 5' RACE reads, yielding one entry per CDR3 protein. The repertoire holds more than 95,000 distinct CDR3 sequences, with roughly 8.3% as singletons. The sequenced sample was blood, either unsorted or a sorted T cell fraction (not recorded which). These TCRs come from a male donor with ankylosing spondylitis or in good health (not recorded which).

A few counts support this clonotype. The rearrangement uses TRBV10-3 and TRBJ2-2; 13 nucleotides agree with TRBD2. V was pared by 3 bases and J by 7 bases, with 14 bases of the junction left unmatched. Germline lookup yields CDR1 ENHRY and CDR2 SYGVKD. The CDR3 is 19 residues long. CDR3: CAISEGQAGLAGQGGELFF. CDR3 DNA: TGTGCCATCAGTGAAGGTCAGGCGGGACTAGCGGGACAAGGCGGGGAGCTGTTTTTT.

In this sample, this clonotype turned up many times. The chain carries TRBV20-1 and TRBJ1-1; D gene uncertain. This CDR3 is 13 amino acids long. Germline V gives CDR1 DFQATT, CDR2 SNEGSKA (reference sequence). V lost 1 base and J 6 bases, leaving 12 bases between the germline ends. CDR3 in DNA: TGCAGTGCTAGAGTACCGGAGGGTTCTGAAGCTTTCTTT. Translation gives CSARVPEGSEAFF.

This clonotype has only a few counts. CDR3 bases: TGTGCCAGCAGCCCAGAACCGGGACAGGGAGGCGAGACCCAGTACTTC. It codes for CASSPEPGQGGETQYF. The chain links TRBV9 to TRBJ2-5, with 9 bases aligning to TRBD1. CDR1 is SGDLS and CDR2 is YYNGEE in the germline V gene. The V segment lost 4 bases and the J segment 5 bases; nucleotides outside the gene matches: 12. CDR3 length: 16 amino acids.

This clonotype has just a few counts. V and J are TRBV27 and TRBJ2-1; 9 bases agree with TRBD2. The V gene end was trimmed by 7 bases and the J gene end by 5 bases; junction bases not matched to a gene: 6. The germline CDR1 and CDR2 sequences are MNHEY and SMNVEV (reference sequence). The CDR3 loop spans 14 amino acids. DNA for the CDR3: TGTGCCAGCACGGGGCGGGGGGGCCACAATGAGCAGTTCTTC. The encoded protein is CASTGRGGHNEQFF.

This clonotype was counted many times. This CDR3 is CSADSGSGTDTQYF. The CDR3 DNA is TGCAGTGCCGATAGCGGGAGCGGGACAGATACGCAGTATTTT. This chain links TRBV20-1 with TRBJ2-3; TRBD2 matches 9 bases. The CDR3 extends over 14 amino acids. Germline V gene data show CDR1 as DFQATT and CDR2 as SNEGSKA (reference sequence). V lost 6 bases, J lost 3 bases, and 7 bases stayed unmatched.

This clonotype was found many times. This rearrangement joins TRBV4-2 to TRBJ2-2, with 7 bases matching TRBD2. Germline CDR1 LGHNA, CDR2 YNFKEQ. The CDR3 extends over 17 amino acids. V lost 5 bases, J lost 1 base, and 10 bases stayed unmatched. CDR3 sequence reads: CASSFKVAGENTGELFF. The CDR3 region has the DNA TGTGCCAGCAGCTTCAAGGTGGCGGGAGAGAACACCGGGGAGCTGTTTTTT.

This clonotype was seen many times. The chain has TRBV4-1 and TRBJ2-1; 9 bases agree with TRBD2. The germline V gene has CDR1 MGHRA and CDR2 YSYEKL. This CDR3 spans 15 amino acids. J gave up 4 bases and V 4 bases, and 5 bases lay outside the gene matches. The CDR3 DNA reads TGCGCCAGCAGCCTGACTAGCGGAGCGTACAATGAGCAGTTCTTC. It specifies CASSLTSGAYNEQFF.

This clonotype was seen at least ten times. J is TRBJ1-1 and V is TRBV29-1; 7 positions agree with TRBD1. The V and J ends lost 7 bases and 1 base, in that order; junction bases with no gene match: 6. The CDR3 is made up of 13 amino acids. Germline V gene lookup returns CDR1 SQVTM and CDR2 ANQGSEA. The CDR3 spells CSAKGAPNTEAFF. The CDR3, as DNA: TGCAGCGCCAAGGGGGCTCCGAACACTGAAGCTTTCTTT.

At least ten counts were recorded for this clonotype. The rearrangement links TRBV11-2 to TRBJ1-1; D is perhaps TRBD1 (5 bases). Looked up from germline, CDR1 is SGHAT and CDR2 is FQNNGV. This CDR3 contains 15 residues. V was cut by 4 bases and J by 3 bases, with 15 bases left in between. CDR3 residues: CASSSRQRMDTEAFF. The CDR3 DNA reads as TGTGCCAGCAGCTCTAGACAGCGGATGGACACTGAAGCTTTCTTT.

This clonotype was observed many times. The chain has TRBV4-3 and TRBJ1-5; TRBD1 matches at 9 bases. This CDR3 is built from 15 residues. Germline V gene data show CDR1 as LGHNA and CDR2 as YSLEER. With V trimmed by 1 base and J by 2 bases, 0 bases remained unmatched. This CDR3 reads CASSQGTGGNQPQHF. Written as DNA, the CDR3 is TGCGCCAGCAGCCAAGGGACAGGGGGCAATCAGCCCCAGCATTTT.

This sequence joins TRBV4-3 and TRBJ2-3; D is perhaps TRBD2 (6 bases). Germline CDR1 and CDR2: LGHNA and YSLEER. Trimming removed 0 bases from V and 2 bases from J, with 9 bases in between. This CDR3 spans 15 amino acids. The CDR3 DNA sequence: TGCGCCAGCAGCCAAGAACGGGAGAACACAGATACGCAGTATTTT. This encodes CASSQERENTDTQYF.

This clonotype was detected ten times or more. The V call is TRBV12-3 or TRBV12-4, the J call TRBJ1-2; the match to TRBD1 covers 8 bases. V lost 6 bases and J lost 4; bases outside the gene matches: 16. The length of the CDR3 is 17 residues. The CDR3 here is CASSLNRDRPGGYGYTF. The CDR3 DNA reads as TGTGCCAGCAGCTTAAACCGGGACAGGCCCGGGGGCTATGGCTACACCTTC.

This clonotype has at least ten counts. CDR3 sequence reads: CASSPVPESGKPFSYNEQFF. The DNA of the CDR3 is TGTGCCAGCTCACCGGTCCCCGAGAGCGGGAAGCCCTTCTCCTACAATGAGCAGTTCTTC. The chain employs TRBV18 and TRBJ2-1; 7 bases match TRBD2. The germline CDR1 and CDR2 sequences are KGHSH and LQKENI. CDR3 size: 20 residues. Trimming cost V 3 bases and J 0 bases; bases outside gene matches: 17.

This clonotype has ten or more counts. Here the CDR3 reads CASSSGGGSNEKLFF. The CDR3 nucleotides are TGTGCCAGCAGCTCCGGAGGGGGATCTAATGAAAAACTGTTTTTT. The rearrangement joins TRBV7-6 to TRBJ1-4; D is perhaps TRBD1 (6 bases). CDR1 SGHVS and CDR2 FNYEAQ come from the germline V gene. This CDR3 contains 15 residues. The germline V and J ends were trimmed by 4 bases and 3 bases, with 12 bases remaining between them.

This clonotype was detected many times. The chain links TRBV27 to TRBJ2-7; D possibly corresponds to TRBD1 (6 bases). CDR1 and CDR2 (germline): MNHEY, SMNVEV (reference sequence). The CDR3 is 13 amino acids. V was shortened by 4 bases and J by 3 bases, with 10 bases between the two germline ends. The CDR3 region has the DNA TGTGCCAGCAGTTCGGGACAAAGCTACGAGCAGTACTTC. Translated: CASSSGQSYEQYF.

There are many counts of this clonotype. The CDR3 region is CASSPNSNSPLHF. As DNA, the CDR3 is TGTGCCAGCTCACCAAATTCTAATTCACCCCTCCACTTT. The chain couples TRBV18 to TRBJ1-6; no clear D gene. This CDR3 has 13 amino acids. CDR1 is KGHSH, CDR2 LQKENI, per germline. Trimming pared 2 bases from V and 6 bases from J, leaving 5 bases between.

This clonotype was counted at least ten times. CDR3 in DNA: TGTGCCAGCAGCTATCCGGGACAGGGAACCGGGGAGCTGTTTTTT. It translates to CASSYPGQGTGELFF. The chain employs TRBV5-5 and TRBJ2-2, with 9 bases identical to TRBD1. The germline V gene has CDR1 SGHKS and CDR2 YYEKEE (reference sequence). After removal of 3 bases from V and 5 bases from J, the junction contained 5 bases not matched to a gene. The CDR3 consists of 15 residues.

The sample holds many counts of this clonotype. The chain combines TRBV5-1 with TRBJ2-1, with no clear D. The CDR3 runs to 15 residues. V was shortened by 0 bases and J by 2 bases, with 9 bases between the two germline ends. From germline, CDR1 is SGHRS and CDR2 YFSETQ. The CDR3 DNA reads TGCGCCAGCAGCTTGGAGGGCGAGCCCTACAATGAGCAGTTCTTC. Its protein is CASSLEGEPYNEQFF.

This clonotype was observed at least ten times. This rearrangement joins TRBV4-1 to TRBJ1-1; the D is unclear. The CDR3 consists of 14 residues. CDR1 and CDR2 from the germline V gene are MGHRA and YSYEKL. Trimming left V 1 base short and J 4 bases short, with 10 bases between. Here the CDR3 DNA reads TGCGCCAGCAGCCAAGCGGTTGTCTCCACTGAAGCTTTCTTT. Its translation is CASSQAVVSTEAFF.

This clonotype was seen ten or more times. The chain couples TRBV7-9 to TRBJ2-3; D unclear. In germline, CDR1 is SEHNR, CDR2 FQNEAQ (reference sequence). V lost 7 bases to trimming and J lost 2 bases, with 4 bases between them. The CDR3 covers 11 residues. In nucleotides, the CDR3 is TGTGCCAGCACTAACACAGATACGCAGTATTTT. It codes for CASTNTDTQYF.

Of note for this clonotype: The final CDR3 position lacks the conserved phenylalanine or tryptophan, pointing to a likely read error. It is unclear where the CDR3 begins or ends on the DNA, so no DNA is shown, and the CDR3 is as TCRdb lists it. The chain links TRBV12-3 or TRBV12-4 to TRBJ1-2. With termini counted, the CDR3 has 12 amino acids. Here the CDR3 reads CASSFRRYGHTL.